This T cell receptor beta chain was sequenced in a study of blood T cells in healthy people across ages. Note on this clonotype: Its antigen is not known.

Trimming left V 2 bases short and J 13 bases short, with 15 bases between. Looked up from germline, CDR1 is SGHAT and CDR2 is FQNNGV. The CDR3 has 13 residues. Study findings and constraints: Diversity of TCR beta per million T cells declined in a roughly linear way with age. Diversity figures based on one million T cells were deemed too low. Higher naive T cell percentage went strongly together with higher TCR beta diversity.

Combining a sample-barcoded 5' primer with a J-beta primer mix, a second PCR ran for about 7 to 11 cycles. TCRdb analysed the 5' RACE reads with MiXCR anew, one entry per CDR3 protein. This repertoire shows fewer than 1 million distinct CDR3 sequences, more than 40% found once; its top ten account for about 19%. This sequence originates from a man in his 60s in good health. The sequencing input was blood. The V and J genes are TRBV11-2 and TRBJ2-4; maybe TRBD2 (6 bases). The CDR3 nucleotides are TGTGCCAGCAGCTTATGGGACCGGAGGGAGCAGTACTTC. Translating it yields CASSLWDRREQYF.